These 26 T cell receptor beta chains were sequenced from one sample in a study of shared clonotypes between healthy human individuals (dated by TCRdb to about 2020). Library generation was performed with the immunoSEQ multiplex PCR assay. TCRdb limited this immuneACCESS table to in-frame rearrangements with V and J called. A share of clones is missing; checked studies link under half to unresolved V genes, and the rest is unexplained. This sample has around 2.5 million clones in its table, and 93% of those were observed once. The top ten hold approximately 0.37% of the sample. The specimen sequenced was naive CD4+ T cells from PBMCs. The cell subset or site label for this specimen denotes: CD45RA+ positively selected. The origin of the receptors is a man younger than 35 in good health. Some clones in this sample may be carry-over from other donors' samples.

The V gene is TRBV19, the J gene TRBJ2-2, with D hard to call. Trimming removed 9 bases from V and 7 bases from J, with 12 bases in between. Germline CDR1 is LNHDA and CDR2 is SQIVND (reference sequence). The CDR3 loop spans 12 amino acids. The CDR3 loop reads CASQENIGELFF. Written as DNA, the CDR3 is TGTGCCAGCCAGGAAAATATCGGGGAGCTGTTTTTT.

The table lists this clone with a count of one. The rearrangement uses TRBV12-5 and TRBJ1-1, with 8 bases identical to TRBD1. Germline lookup yields CDR1 LGHNT and CDR2 FRNRAP. The CDR3 runs 14 residues. V lost 4 bases, J lost 1 base, and 2 bases stayed unmatched. CDR3: CASGWGTGNTEAFF. In DNA form, the CDR3 reads TGTGCTAGTGGTTGGGGGACAGGGAACACTGAAGCTTTCTTT.

V is TRBV5-4 and J is TRBJ2-2; no reliable D call. The germline CDR1 and CDR2 sequences are SGHNT and YYREEE (reference sequence). This CDR3 is 16 amino acids long. Trimming pared 3 bases from V and 2 bases from J, leaving 14 bases between. The CDR3 DNA sequence: TGTGCCAGCAGCTCGCAGGCGCTCTCCAACACCGGGGAGCTGTTTTTT. This encodes CASSSQALSNTGELFF.

The chain is built from TRBV7-2 and TRBJ2-3, with D tentatively TRBD2 (6 bases). V dropped 5 bases and J dropped 6 bases, with 9 bases sitting between them. This CDR3 is built from 12 residues. CDR1 and CDR2 (germline): SGHTA, FQGNSA. In nucleotides, the CDR3 is TGTGCCAGCAGCCCCCGGGGGGATACGCAGTATTTT. It encodes CASSPRGDTQYF.

The V and J genes are TRBV18 and TRBJ1-1, with D possibly matching TRBD1 (5 bases). The germline V and J ends were trimmed by 1 base and 0 bases, with 9 bases remaining between them. Germline V lookup: CDR1 KGHSH, CDR2 LQKENI. The CDR3 is 15 amino acids. The chain's CDR3 is CASSPQWGMNTEAFF. The DNA of the CDR3 is TGTGCCAGCTCACCACAATGGGGGATGAACACTGAAGCTTTCTTT.

This clone was counted once. Distinct nucleotide sequences in the sample also encode this CDR3. This rearrangement joins TRBV9 to TRBJ2-2; D unclear. Germline CDR1 reads SGDLS; CDR2 reads YYNGEE. The V and J ends lost 1 base and 5 bases respectively, with 9 bases between them. This CDR3 has 14 amino acids. The CDR3, as DNA: TGTGCCAGCAGCGTACTAGGGTATACCGGGGAGCTGTTTTTT. Protein sequence: CASSVLGYTGELFF.

About this clone itself: Other DNA sequences from this sample encode an identical CDR3 as well. The chain has TRBV10-3 and TRBJ2-7; D not certain. With 0 bases removed from V and 1 base from J, the gap between germline ends came to 10 bases. Germline loops: CDR1 ENHRY, CDR2 SYGVKD. The CDR3 contains 15 residues. The DNA for the CDR3 is TGTGCCATCAGTGAGTCGACTGGCAGATCCTACGAGCAGTACTTC. It specifies CAISESTGRSYEQYF.

This chain connects TRBV6-1 to TRBJ2-1; TRBD2 agrees at 15 bases. J lost 10 bases, V lost 4 bases, and 8 bases had no gene match. This CDR3 spans 16 amino acids. Per germline, CDR1 MNHNS and CDR2 SASEGT. The CDR3 DNA is TGTGCCAGCAGTGCCAGGACTAGCGGGGGGGTCGGAGAGCAGTTCTTC. It encodes CASSARTSGGVGEQFF.

V usage is TRBV7-2 and J usage is TRBJ2-7; 11 positions agree with TRBD1. From germline, CDR1 is SGHTA and CDR2 FQGNSA. The CDR3 loop spans 13 amino acids. Trimming took 5 bases from V and 6 from J; bases not matched to a gene: 3. The CDR3 loop is CASSIGTGGEQYF. CDR3 DNA: TGTGCCAGCAGCATAGGGACAGGGGGCGAGCAGTACTTC.

This chain links TRBV19 with TRBJ1-1; TRBD1 matches at 8 bases. CDR1 is LNHDA and CDR2 is SQIVND in the germline V gene (reference sequence). The CDR3 consists of 13 residues. This CDR3 is CVSRRQGASEAFF. The CDR3 nucleotides read TGTGTGTCGAGACGGCAGGGGGCTTCTGAAGCTTTCTTT.

The chain joins TRBV6-1 to TRBJ2-1, with 12 positions matching TRBD2. With V trimmed by 7 bases and J by 7 bases, 8 bases remained unmatched. Germline V lookup: CDR1 MNHNS, CDR2 SASEGT. The CDR3 sequence is 15 residues long. CDR3 nucleotide sequence: TGTGCCAGCATGAAGGCTAGCGGGGGGGAAAATGAGCAGTTCTTC. This encodes CASMKASGGENEQFF.

The chain combines TRBV5-1 with TRBJ2-1, with D perhaps matching TRBD1 (5 bases). The germline CDR1 and CDR2 sequences are SGHRS and YFSETQ. V was trimmed by 3 bases and J by 4 bases, leaving 14 bases between them. The CDR3 length is 15 residues. The CDR3 DNA follows: TGCGCCAGCAGCTCCTACCCTAACAGGTACAATGAGCAGTTCTTC. This translates into CASSSYPNRYNEQFF. Based on the CDR3 plus reference TRBV5-1 and TRBJ2-1, the full variable domain is KAGVTQTPRYLIKTRGQQVTLSCSPISGHRSVSWYQQTPGQGLQFLFEYFSETQRNKGNFPGRFSGRQFSNSRSEMNVSTLELGDSALYLCASSSYPNRYNEQFFGPGTRLTVL.

Comments on this clone: The sample contains more than one DNA sequence encoding this CDR3. The chain combines TRBV5-1 with TRBJ1-3; D might be TRBD1 (6 bases). The CDR3 sequence is 15 residues long. Germline V gives CDR1 SGHRS, CDR2 YFSETQ. The V and J ends lost 4 bases and 0 bases respectively, with 11 bases between them. CDR3 sequence reads: CASSLQGLSGNTIYF. The CDR3 nucleotides read TGCGCCAGCAGCCTACAGGGCCTCTCTGGAAACACCATATATTTT.

V and J are TRBV19 and TRBJ2-1; D possibly corresponds to TRBD2 (5 bases). Germline V gives CDR1 LNHDA, CDR2 SQIVND (reference sequence). The CDR3 spans 16 residues. Trimming stripped 1 base from V and 9 bases from J, with 19 bases between. The CDR3 nucleotides are TGTGCCAGTAGTATAGTCACTAGTGGTCTTGGGCGTGAGCAGTTCTTC. Translated: CASSIVTSGLGREQFF.

V gene TRBV7-9 combines with J gene TRBJ2-1, with TRBD2 matching over 11 bases. Germline V gene sequence: CDR1 SEHNR, CDR2 FQNEAQ (reference sequence). V dropped 2 bases and J dropped 7; count of bases not matched to a gene: 4. The CDR3 totals 15 residues. Here the CDR3 reads CASSLLLAGGNEQFF. CDR3 coding DNA: TGTGCCAGCAGCTTACTGCTAGCGGGAGGAAATGAGCAGTTCTTC.

V gene TRBV7-9 combines with J gene TRBJ2-7; D not certain. The CDR3 consists of 10 residues. Looked up from germline, CDR1 is SEHNR and CDR2 is FQNEAQ (reference sequence). V was pared by 4 bases and J by 5 bases, with 3 bases between. The CDR3 protein is CASSSNEQYF. The CDR3 DNA sequence: TGTGCCAGCAGCTCAAACGAGCAGTACTTC.

In this sample, this clone turned up a few times. The J gene is TRBJ2-2, the V gene TRBV7-3; the match to TRBD1 covers 8 bases. Trimming took 3 bases from V and 3 from J; bases not matched to a gene: 3. This CDR3 is built from 15 residues. Germline V gene sequence: CDR1 SGHTA, CDR2 FQGTGA. Here the CDR3 DNA reads TGTGCCAGCAGCTTCAGGGGGCCGGACACCGGGGAGCTGTTTTTT. Amino acid sequence: CASSFRGPDTGELFF.

The chain is built from TRBV28 and TRBJ2-2; D not certain. The V end lost 4 bases, the J end lost 6 bases, and 0 bases lay between the germline ends. This CDR3 is 10 amino acids long. The germline V gene has CDR1 MDHEN and CDR2 SYDVKM. The CDR3 DNA sequence: TGTGCCAGCAGTTCCGGGGAGCTGTTTTTT. Translating it yields CASSSGELFF.

The V and J genes are TRBV5-6 and TRBJ2-5; tentative D call: TRBD2 (5 bases). The CDR3 consists of 15 residues. CDR1 is SGHDT, CDR2 YYEEEE, per germline. With 0 bases removed from V and 7 bases from J, the gap between germline ends came to 16 bases. CDR3 in amino acids: CASSLEASGLGTQYF. The CDR3 bases are TGTGCCAGCAGCTTGGAGGCGTCGGGGTTGGGGACCCAGTACTTC.

The chain carries TRBV7-6 and TRBJ2-2; perhaps TRBD2 as D (5 bases). Trimming took off 1 base at V and 7 bases at J, with 10 bases between the two ends. Germline CDR1 SGHVS, CDR2 FNYEAQ. This CDR3 is 14 amino acids long. The CDR3 region is CASSLGTGSGELFF. CDR3 coding DNA: TGTGCCAGCAGCTTAGGCACGGGAAGCGGGGAGCTGTTTTTT.

DNA for the CDR3: TGTGCCAGCAGCGTAGACATTTCCTACGAGCAGTACTTC. This codes for CASSVDISYEQYF. This chain links TRBV9 with TRBJ2-7; D is ambiguous. V shed 0 bases and J shed 1 base, with 5 bases lying between them. Germline CDR1 SGDLS, CDR2 YYNGEE. CDR3 length: 13 amino acids.

The chain has TRBV7-8 and TRBJ1-2; 7 bases are shared with TRBD1. The CDR3 covers 15 residues. The germline V gene has CDR1 SGHVS and CDR2 FQNEAQ. Trimming at V came to 1 base and at J to 2 bases, leaving 4 bases not matched to a gene. Written as DNA, the CDR3 is TGTGCCAGCAGCTTAGAACAGGGGAGCAACTATGGCTACACCTTC. Translated: CASSLEQGSNYGYTF.

A single count supports this clone. The V and J genes are TRBV28 and TRBJ1-1, with 8 nucleotides matching TRBD1. CDR1 MDHEN and CDR2 SYDVKM come from the germline V gene. The V gene end was trimmed by 6 bases and the J gene end by 4 bases; junction bases not matched to a gene: 7. This CDR3 contains 14 residues. This CDR3 reads CASRFPGGLTEAFF. CDR3 nucleotides: TGTGCCAGCAGATTTCCAGGGGGCCTCACTGAAGCTTTCTTT.

The chain has TRBV15 and TRBJ2-5; D may be TRBD1 or TRBD2 (5 bases each). The V end was cut by 1 base, the J end by 3 bases, with 6 bases between. Looked up from germline, CDR1 is LNHNV and CDR2 is YYDKDF (reference sequence). The CDR3 sequence is 13 residues long. CDR3 protein: CATSRGGKETQYF. In DNA form, the CDR3 reads TGTGCCACCAGCAGAGGGGGGAAAGAGACCCAGTACTTC.

The rearrangement uses TRBV10-3 and TRBJ2-7, with no clear D. With 6 bases removed from V and 4 bases from J, the gap between germline ends came to 10 bases. This CDR3 has 12 residues. Germline assignment: CDR1 ENHRY and CDR2 SYGVKD. CDR3 protein: CAISLSIYEQYF. The CDR3 DNA reads as TGTGCCATCAGCCTTTCTATATACGAGCAGTACTTC.

CDR3 DNA: TGCAGCGCCCGGGCCCCGGGGGGAAACACCATATATTTT. Protein product: CSARAPGGNTIYF. V usage is TRBV29-1 and J usage is TRBJ1-3; no firm D call. Trimming took 7 bases from V and 4 from J, leaving 14 bases between them. CDR1 is SQVTM and CDR2 is ANQGSEA in the germline V gene. The CDR3 loop spans 13 amino acids.